This TCR beta chain came from a study of T-cell reconstitution after alpha-beta-depleted transplantation in children. It was with unique molecular identifiers that the TCRbeta library was prepared. TCRdb independently ran MiXCR on the PCR reads; one entry per CDR3 protein. The sample shows fewer than 450,000 distinct CDR3 sequences, roughly 16% of them seen only once. Germline trimming cut 2 bases from V and 10 bases from J; bases unmatched to any gene: 6. This CDR3 has 16 residues. Germline CDR1 MNHEY, CDR2 SVGAGI. This chain uses TRBV6-5 with TRBJ2-1, with 15 bases aligning to TRBD2. The TCR comes from a male patient aged 2-15 years who had a stem cell transplant for acute lymphoblastic leukemia, so the T cells may come from the graft donor. The sample in question was PBMCs, mostly from graft donor cells, obtained 360 days after TCRalphabeta/CD19-depleted stem cell transplant. The CDR3 loop is CASSYGLAGGQREQFF. CDR3 sequence (DNA): TGTGCCAGCAGTTACGGACTAGCGGGAGGGCAAAGGGAGCAGTTCTTC.